This T cell receptor (beta chain) is drawn from a study of vaccination and CD4 T cells after COVID-19. Cultured CD4+ T cell DNA underwent sequencing with the Oncomine TCR Beta short-read assay. The template was genomic DNA from cultured CD4+ T cells. TCRdb recomputed calls from the PCR reads with MiXCR, one row per CDR3 protein. The data show fewer than 15,000 distinct CDR3 sequences, roughly 41% seen once. Treatment indicated: approximately nine-day PBMC culture with coronavirus spike peptide pools or control peptides (ViraFEST assay). ViraFEST expanded antigen-specific T cells with peptide pools, then sequenced TCRs. Points on this clonotype: Its antigen is currently unknown.

Trimming removed 3 bases at V and 2 bases at J, with 17 bases between. Germline V gene lookup returns CDR1 SGHRS and CDR2 YFSETQ. This CDR3 has 16 residues. This TCR came from a human donor who had recovered from COVID-19. Sequencing was performed on CD4+ T cells from blood, cultured in vitro. The chain has TRBV5-1 and TRBJ2-5; D is perhaps TRBD2 (5 bases). This CDR3 is CASSYGLSGGQETQYF. The CDR3 DNA reads TGCGCCAGCAGCTACGGGCTCAGCGGAGGTCAAGAGACCCAGTACTTC.